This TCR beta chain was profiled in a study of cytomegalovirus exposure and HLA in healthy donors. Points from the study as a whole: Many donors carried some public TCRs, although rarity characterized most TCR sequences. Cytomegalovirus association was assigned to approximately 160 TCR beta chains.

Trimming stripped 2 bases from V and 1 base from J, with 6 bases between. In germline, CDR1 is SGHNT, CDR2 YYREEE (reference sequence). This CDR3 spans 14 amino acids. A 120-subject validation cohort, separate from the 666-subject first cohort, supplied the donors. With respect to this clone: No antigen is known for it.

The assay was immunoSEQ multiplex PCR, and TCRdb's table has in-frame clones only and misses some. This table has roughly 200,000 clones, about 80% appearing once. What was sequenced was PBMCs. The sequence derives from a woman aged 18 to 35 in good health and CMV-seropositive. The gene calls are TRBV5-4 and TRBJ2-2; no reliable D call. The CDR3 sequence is CASSFSGNTGELFF. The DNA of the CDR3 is TGTGCCAGCAGCTTTTCAGGGAACACCGGGGAGCTGTTTTTT.